Listed here are 25 T cell receptor beta chains from one sample, sequenced in a study of blood T cell repertoires in COVID-19. Clones were sequenced by immunoSEQ multiplex PCR, and TCRdb holds only the in-frame ones, with some missing. The sample holds a few hundred thousand clones, over 75% seen once. Input material: PBMCs or T cells enriched from blood (not recorded which). These TCRs come from a woman in her twenties or thirties who had recovered from COVID-19.

The gene calls are TRBV27 and TRBJ1-5; D is undetermined. The CDR3 has 16 amino acids. Per the germline V gene, CDR1 is MNHEY and CDR2 is SMNVEV (reference sequence). Between the trimmed V and J ends, which lost 0 bases and 1 base, there was a span of 10 bases. The CDR3 spells CASSLSSDPSNQPQHF. The DNA for the CDR3 is TGTGCCAGCAGTTTATCGAGCGACCCCAGCAATCAGCCCCAGCATTTT.

V usage is TRBV6-5 and J usage is TRBJ1-5; D possibly corresponds to TRBD1 (6 bases). The CDR3 has 14 amino acids. Trimming stripped 5 bases from V and 3 bases from J, with 11 bases between. The germline V gene has CDR1 MNHEY and CDR2 SVGAGI. DNA of the CDR3: TGTGCCAGCAGTCCAAGGACAGACAATCAGCCCCAGCATTTT. As protein: CASSPRTDNQPQHF.

CDR3 sequence: CASSFGRTGPIYEQYF. The CDR3 DNA follows: TGTGCCAGCAGCTTCGGACGGACAGGGCCCATCTACGAGCAGTACTTC. The genes are TRBV13 and TRBJ2-7; TRBD1 matches at 8 bases. The CDR3 length is 16 residues. CDR1 and CDR2 (germline): PRHDT, FYEKMQ (reference sequence). The J segment lost 3 bases and the V segment lost 3 bases, leaving 10 bases of the junction unmatched.

The CDR3 here is CASSNGRTDKGYEQYF. In DNA form, the CDR3 reads TGTGCCAGTAGTAATGGAAGGACAGATAAAGGATACGAGCAGTACTTC. The chain is built from TRBV19 and TRBJ2-7, with a possible D match to TRBD1 (6 bases). Trimming took 4 bases from V and 4 from J, leaving 20 bases between them. Germline assignment: CDR1 LNHDA and CDR2 SQIVND (reference sequence). The CDR3 is made up of 16 amino acids.

The V call is TRBV7-6, the J call TRBJ2-1; the D is unclear. Deletions cut 2 bases from V and 10 bases from J, with 12 bases between. The CDR3 length is 13 residues. Germline V CDR1 and CDR2: SGHVS, FNYEAQ. CDR3 residues: CASSLTNGREQFF. In DNA, the CDR3 is TGTGCCAGCAGCTTAACCAACGGTCGGGAGCAGTTCTTC.

This clone has only one observation. The gene calls are TRBV7-2 and TRBJ1-6, with TRBD1 matching 7 bases. CDR3 length: 14 residues. Losses at the gene ends were 6 bases for V and 8 bases for J; bases not matched to a gene: 7. CDR1 and CDR2 from the germline V gene are SGHTA and FQGNSA. The CDR3 DNA sequence: TGTGCCAGCAGGGCCGGGACAGTATATTCACCCCTCCACTTT. This sequence encodes CASRAGTVYSPLHF.

This clone was counted ten times or more. The genes are TRBV6-4 and TRBJ2-3, with 8 bases that match TRBD1. Germline V gene data show CDR1 as MRHNA and CDR2 as SNTAGT. The CDR3 is made up of 14 amino acids. V was pared by 4 bases and J by 2 bases, with 2 bases of the junction left unmatched. CDR3 sequence reads: CASSGTGHTDTQYF. CDR3 DNA: TGTGCCAGCAGTGGGACAGGGCACACAGATACGCAGTATTTT.

This clone was found a few times. An end of the junction does not agree with germline; a read error may underlie this. The chain employs TRBV27 and TRBJ1-6, with a possible D match to TRBD1 (5 bases). Germline loops: CDR1 MNHEY, CDR2 SMNVEV (reference sequence). The CDR3 contains 17 residues. CDR3 amino acids: CASSPAPKTAYDSPLHF. CDR3 DNA sequence: TGTGCCAGCAGTCCCGCCCCTAAGACAGCCTATGATTCACCCCTCCACTTT.

The chain combines TRBV6-5 with TRBJ1-6, with D possibly TRBD1 on 6 matching bases. This CDR3 is built from 15 residues. With 5 bases removed from V and 6 bases from J, the gap between germline ends came to 14 bases. CDR1 is MNHEY, CDR2 SVGAGI, per germline. The CDR3 sequence is CASSPRTASNSPLHF. The CDR3 DNA follows: TGTGCCAGCAGTCCTAGGACAGCCAGTAATTCACCCCTCCACTTT.

Here the CDR3 reads CASSSAGQGNYGYTF. Here the CDR3 DNA reads TGCGCCAGCAGCTCCGCGGGACAGGGCAACTATGGCTACACCTTC. The V and J genes are TRBV5-1 and TRBJ1-2; 9 bases match TRBD1. V trimming: 3 bases; J trimming: 2 bases; junction bases outside the gene matches: 5. CDR3 length: 15 amino acids. In germline, CDR1 is SGHRS, CDR2 YFSETQ.

This chain connects TRBV2 to TRBJ1-6, with a weak D call TRBD1 (5 bases). V was cut by 2 bases and J by 7 bases, with 12 bases left in between. The CDR3 length is 15 residues. Germline V CDR1 and CDR2: SNHLY, FYNNEI. The CDR3 DNA follows: TGTGCCAGCAGTGAACAGGGATCCCCGAATTCACCCCTCCACTTT. Protein: CASSEQGSPNSPLHF.

The chain combines TRBV19 with TRBJ1-1; TRBD1 agrees at 7 bases. Germline assignment: CDR1 LNHDA and CDR2 SQIVND (reference sequence). This CDR3 contains 12 residues. V lost 6 bases to trimming and J lost 8 bases; unmatched junction nucleotides: 6. CDR3 in amino acids: CASSHGTVEAFF. In DNA form, the CDR3 reads TGTGCCAGTAGCCACGGGACAGTGGAAGCTTTCTTT.

This clone came up a few times. This chain joins TRBV7-3 and TRBJ1-6, with unresolved D. The CDR3 sequence is 14 residues long. Germline V gene lookup returns CDR1 SGHTA and CDR2 FQGTGA. Trimming stripped 4 bases from V and 3 bases from J, with 7 bases between. This CDR3 is CASSSEVYNSPLHF. In DNA, the CDR3 is TGTGCCAGCAGCTCCGAGGTCTATAATTCACCCCTCCACTTT.

The chain links TRBV27 to TRBJ2-7; tentative D call: TRBD2 (5 bases). Germline CDR1 reads MNHEY; CDR2 reads SMNVEV (reference sequence). V lost 3 bases and J lost 3, with 12 bases in between. The CDR3 has 14 residues. The CDR3 protein is CASSFLGRDYEQYF. The CDR3 DNA reads as TGTGCCAGCAGTTTCCTAGGGAGAGACTACGAGCAGTACTTC.

The table lists this clone with a few counts. The chain is built from TRBV28 and TRBJ1-1; 8 bases are shared with TRBD1. The germline V gene encodes CDR1 MDHEN and CDR2 SYDVKM. The CDR3 consists of 18 residues. V trimming: 5 bases; J trimming: 2 bases; junction bases outside the gene matches: 16. CDR3 sequence: CASSPPGQALLLNTEAFF. The CDR3 bases are TGTGCCAGCAGTCCACCGGGACAGGCCCTGCTACTTAACACTGAAGCTTTCTTT.

This clone was seen a single time. CDR3 loop: CATPRGTSGSTDTQYF. CDR3 coding DNA: TGTGCCACCCCGCGAGGGACTAGCGGGAGCACAGATACGCAGTATTTT. V gene TRBV7-9 combines with J gene TRBJ2-3; 12 bases agree with TRBD2. Trimming removed 10 bases from V and 0 bases from J; junction bases left unmatched: 8. Germline CDR1 reads SEHNR; CDR2 reads FQNEAQ (reference sequence). This CDR3 region has 16 residues.

This clone appeared a single time. V and J are TRBV6-5 and TRBJ2-7, with 9 nucleotides matching TRBD1. The junction had 6 bases not matched to a gene; V was cut back by 4 bases and J by 2 bases. Germline assignment: CDR1 MNHEY and CDR2 SVGAGI. The CDR3 loop spans 15 amino acids. The CDR3 protein is CASSSLRDRAYEQYF. The CDR3 DNA reads as TGTGCCAGCAGTTCCCTCCGGGACAGGGCCTACGAGCAGTACTTC.

The chain has TRBV28 and TRBJ1-6, with 7 nucleotides matching TRBD1. This CDR3 region has 16 residues. The V segment lost 0 bases and the J segment 8 bases; nucleotides outside the gene matches: 7. Germline CDR1 MDHEN, CDR2 SYDVKM. For the CDR3, the DNA is TGTGCCAGCAGTTTATGGACAGGGAAAACGGATTCACCCCTCCACTTT. Amino acids: CASSLWTGKTDSPLHF.

The V and J genes are TRBV7-9 and TRBJ2-1; 8 bases are a match to TRBD2. The J segment lost 6 bases and the V segment lost 5 bases, leaving 12 bases of the junction unmatched. Germline CDR1 reads SEHNR; CDR2 reads FQNEAQ (reference sequence). The CDR3 covers 16 residues. Written as DNA, the CDR3 is TGTGCCAGCAGCCCCACAGACACGGGAGGGGCCAATGAGCAGTTCTTC. It is translated as CASSPTDTGGANEQFF.

The sample holds many counts of this clone. The chain joins TRBV9 to TRBJ1-5, with D unresolved. The CDR3 is 15 amino acids. In germline, CDR1 is SGDLS, CDR2 YYNGEE. V lost 3 bases to trimming and J lost 4 bases, with 14 bases between them. CDR3: CASSEGSYLNQPQHF. In DNA form, the CDR3 reads TGTGCCAGCAGCGAAGGGAGTTACCTTAATCAGCCCCAGCATTTT.

Regarding this clone: Other DNA sequences in the sample encode the same CDR3. The chain employs TRBV2 and TRBJ1-1, with D uncertain. Trimming took off 6 bases at V and 1 base at J, with 9 bases between the two ends. CDR1 is SNHLY, CDR2 FYNNEI, per germline. This CDR3 is built from 13 residues. This chain's CDR3 is CASSEGANTEAFF. The CDR3 DNA follows: TGTGCCAGCAGCGAGGGTGCGAACACTGAAGCTTTCTTT.

By share, this clone ranks as medium-sized. The chain uses TRBV6-2 or TRBV6-3 and TRBJ1-5, with unresolved D. Germline CDR1 is MNHEY and CDR2 is SVGEGT. The CDR3 length is 14 residues. Trimming pared 3 bases from V and 2 bases from J, leaving 8 bases between. In nucleotides, the CDR3 is TGTGCCAGCAGTTATGCCGGGGGCAATCAGCCCCAGCATTTT. Translating it yields CASSYAGGNQPQHF.

This clone was detected once. This sequence joins TRBV7-8 and TRBJ1-1, with D possibly matching TRBD1 (5 bases). The V end lost 4 bases, the J end lost 4 bases, and 16 bases lay between the germline ends. Germline V gene lookup returns CDR1 SGHVS and CDR2 FQNEAQ. The CDR3 extends over 15 amino acids. This chain's CDR3 is CASSYMGLGGTEAFF. CDR3 DNA: TGTGCCAGCAGCTACATGGGACTGGGCGGCACTGAAGCTTTCTTT.

This sequence joins TRBV7-9 and TRBJ2-6, with no clear D. V was shortened by 4 bases and J by 0 bases, with 4 bases between the two germline ends. The CDR3 runs to 14 residues. CDR1 is SEHNR and CDR2 is FQNEAQ in the germline V gene (reference sequence). CDR3 sequence: CASSSSSGANVLTF. The CDR3 DNA is TGTGCCAGCAGCTCGAGCTCTGGGGCCAACGTCCTGACTTTC.

The chain uses TRBV27 and TRBJ2-3, with 7 bases matching TRBD1. The CDR3 spans 16 residues. V trimming: 5 bases; J trimming: 2 bases; junction bases outside the gene matches: 10. Germline V lookup: CDR1 MNHEY, CDR2 SMNVEV (reference sequence). The CDR3 loop is CASSLGTAPSTDTQYF. CDR3 nucleotide sequence: TGTGCCAGCAGTCTAGGGACAGCACCTTCCACAGATACGCAGTATTTT.